The clone carrying this T cell receptor (beta chain) was counted between two and nine times. The target antigen is unknown. The CDR3 has 12 residues. CDR1 and CDR2 (germline): SNHLY, FYNNEI. With 1 base removed from V and 7 bases from J, the gap between germline ends came to 8 bases. Amplification of TCR alpha and beta CDR3 regions from RNA used iRepertoire nested multiplex PCR. TCRdb ran MiXCR on the multiplex PCR reads and lists one entry per CDR3 protein. The sample includes 400,000 or so distinct CDR3 sequences, roughly 41% of them seen just once. This sample is part of a study of glioma-infiltrating T cells. Looking at the study overall: Low-grade gliomas were grade II; glioblastomas were grade IV at initial diagnosis. Study-level points and caveats: Signature shared blood CDR3 motifs were enriched in low-divergence and depleted in high-divergence patients.

The V call is TRBV2, the J call TRBJ2-7, with unresolved D. The sample consisted of glioma tissue, nonneoplastic brain tissue, or PBMCs (not recorded which). The clonotype was recovered from a human donor with low-grade glioma or glioblastoma, undergoing nonglioma brain surgery, or in good health (not recorded which). CDR3 loop: CASSEDRLEQYF. The CDR3 coding sequence is TGTGCCAGCAGTGAAGACCGCCTGGAGCAGTACTTC.